The 22 T cell receptor beta chains listed next were all sequenced from one sample in a study of OX40 agonist ivuxolimab in advanced cancers. The method was immunoSEQ multiplex PCR; TCRdb's version includes in-frame clones alone and lacks a portion of them. The table has 70,000 to 95,000 clones, about 92% seen once. The material was CD4+ or CD8+ T cells sorted from blood, obtained in a trial of the OX40 agonist ivuxolimab. The receptors shown here come from an adult with an advanced solid tumor such as melanoma, head and neck, liver or kidney cancer.

This clone was detected only once. CDR3 nucleotide sequence: TGTGCCAGCAGCGTAGGCGGTCGTATTTATGGCTACACCTTC. Amino acid sequence: CASSVGGRIYGYTF. The chain has TRBV9 and TRBJ1-2; no firm D call. V dropped 0 bases and J dropped 5 bases, with 11 bases sitting between them. The CDR3 has 14 residues. Germline-derived CDR1 and CDR2 are SGDLS and YYNGEE.

This chain connects TRBV5-4 to TRBJ2-1; no definite D call. The CDR3 is 16 amino acids. The ends were cut back, 4 bases at V and 4 bases at J, with 18 bases in the middle. The V gene's germline CDR1 is SGHNT and CDR2 YYREEE (reference sequence). CDR3 protein: CASSLGTALEYNEQFF. CDR3 coding DNA: TGTGCCAGCAGCCTTGGAACCGCTCTGGAATACAATGAGCAGTTCTTC.

The rearrangement joins TRBV7-8 to TRBJ1-2; weak D call: TRBD1 (6 bases). The germline V and J ends were trimmed by 4 bases and 6 bases, with 27 bases remaining between them. This CDR3 spans 18 amino acids. The germline gives CDR1 SGHVS, CDR2 FQNEAQ. CDR3 in amino acids: CASSSLISIPGAGDGYTF. The DNA for the CDR3 is TGTGCCAGCAGCTCTCTAATTTCTATCCCAGGGGCCGGAGATGGCTACACCTTC.

The J gene is TRBJ2-7, the V gene TRBV30; D not resolved. The ends were cut back, 0 bases at V and 2 bases at J, with 8 bases in the middle. Germline CDR1 reads GTSNPN; CDR2 reads SVGIG (reference sequence). The CDR3 runs to 13 residues. Written as DNA, the CDR3 is TGTGCCTGGAGTGTAGAGACCCCCTACGAGCAGTACTTC. Residues: CAWSVETPYEQYF.

CDR3 in DNA: TGCGCCAGCAGCTACCCGGGACAGAAAGAGACCCAGTACTTC. Protein sequence: CASSYPGQKETQYF. The chain combines TRBV5-1 with TRBJ2-5; 7 bases are shared with TRBD1. V trimming: 3 bases; J trimming: 3 bases; junction bases outside the gene matches: 5. CDR3 length equals 14 residues. Germline CDR1 SGHRS, CDR2 YFSETQ.

The chain employs TRBV4-1 and TRBJ2-5, with TRBD2 matching over 13 bases. From germline, CDR1 is MGHRA and CDR2 YSYEKL. Germline trimming cut 3 bases from V and 5 bases from J; bases unmatched to any gene: 6. This CDR3 region has 16 residues. The CDR3 here is CASSHTSGGARETQYF. The CDR3 DNA sequence: TGCGCCAGCAGCCACACTAGCGGGGGGGCCAGGGAGACCCAGTACTTC.

This clone was detected only once. The rearrangement links TRBV15 to TRBJ1-1; D uncertain. Trimming removed 5 bases at V and 0 bases at J, with 7 bases between. Germline V CDR1 and CDR2: LNHNV, YYDKDF (reference sequence). The CDR3 totals 13 residues. CDR3 region: CATSDNMNTEAFF. The CDR3 region has the DNA TGTGCCACCAGCGATAACATGAACACTGAAGCTTTCTTT.

In DNA, the CDR3 is TGCAGCGGAAGTAGCGGGGGCCGGGAGACCCAGTACTTC. Protein product: CSGSSGGRETQYF. The chain joins TRBV29-1 to TRBJ2-5, with 9 bases lining up with TRBD2. After removal of 7 bases from V and 5 bases from J, the junction contained 8 bases not matched to a gene. The germline CDR1 and CDR2 sequences are SQVTM and ANQGSEA. The CDR3 spans 13 residues.

The chain joins TRBV2 to TRBJ1-1; D remains ambiguous. The V end was cut by 5 bases, the J end by 0 bases, with 10 bases between. In germline, CDR1 is SNHLY, CDR2 FYNNEI. This CDR3 region has 14 residues. CDR3 nucleotide sequence: TGTGCCAGCAGTTGGGGTGGGGTGAACACTGAAGCTTTCTTT. Protein: CASSWGGVNTEAFF.

The J gene is TRBJ1-4, the V gene TRBV5-1; 10 nucleotides agree with TRBD1. Looked up from germline, CDR1 is SGHRS and CDR2 is YFSETQ. CDR3 length: 15 residues. V was clipped by 3 bases and J by 5 bases; unmatched bases: 4. The CDR3 nucleotides are TGCGCCAGCAGCTGGATGGGACAGGGGAATGAAAAACTGTTTTTT. This translates into CASSWMGQGNEKLFF.

This clone was seen a single time. The chain uses TRBV28 and TRBJ1-1; 9 positions agree with TRBD1. Losses at the gene ends were 9 bases for V and 3 bases for J; bases not matched to a gene: 11. Germline V gives CDR1 MDHEN, CDR2 SYDVKM. The CDR3 is 15 residues long. In DNA, the CDR3 is TGTGCCAGTAGGTCCGCGGGACAGGGACACACTGAAGCTTTCTTT. This sequence encodes CASRSAGQGHTEAFF.

The gene calls are TRBV11-3 and TRBJ2-2; D gene ambiguous. This CDR3 region has 14 residues. The V gene lost 0 bases and the J gene lost 0 bases, with 2 bases spanning the gap. Germline V gene sequence: CDR1 SGHNT, CDR2 YENEEA. CDR3 amino acids: CASSLDANTGELFF. In nucleotides, the CDR3 is TGTGCCAGCAGCTTAGACGCGAACACCGGGGAGCTGTTTTTT.

This chain joins TRBV18 and TRBJ1-3; D is unresolved. Germline loops: CDR1 KGHSH, CDR2 LQKENI. This CDR3 has 16 residues. Trimming pared 2 bases from V and 0 bases from J, leaving 11 bases between. CDR3 in amino acids: CASSPSGVPSGNTIYF. The CDR3 DNA sequence: TGTGCCAGCTCACCAAGCGGGGTGCCCTCTGGAAACACCATATATTTT.

This chain joins TRBV29-1 and TRBJ2-5; 7 bases fit TRBD2. Per germline, CDR1 SQVTM and CDR2 ANQGSEA. The CDR3 is 13 amino acids. J gave up 3 bases and V 5 bases, and 6 bases lay outside the gene matches. CDR3 DNA: TGCAGCGTTTCCTCCAGCGGGGAAGAGACCCAGTACTTC. It encodes CSVSSSGEETQYF. Complete variable domain (other parts from reference TRBV29-1 and TRBJ2-5): SAVISQKPSRDICQRGTSLTIQCQVDSQVTMMFWYRQQPGQSLTLIATANQGSEATYESGFVIDKFPISRPNLTFSTLTVSNMSPEDSSIYLCSVSSSGEETQYFGPGTRLLVL.

This clone was seen once. Other DNA variants within this sample encode the same CDR3. This chain links TRBV6-1 with TRBJ1-2, with a weak D call TRBD1 (6 bases). The CDR3 covers 14 residues. Trimming shortened V by 5 bases and J by 2 bases, and 12 bases separated the two germline ends. Germline CDR1 is MNHNS and CDR2 is SASEGT. CDR3 sequence reads: CASSPGTINYGYTF. Here the CDR3 DNA reads TGTGCCAGCAGTCCCGGGACAATAAACTATGGCTACACCTTC.

The chain has TRBV6-1 and TRBJ2-7, with D uncertain. Trimming removed 7 bases at V and 2 bases at J, with 9 bases between. The CDR3 runs to 12 residues. Per the germline V gene, CDR1 is MNHNS and CDR2 is SASEGT. The CDR3 reads CASTGSTYEQYV. CDR3 coding DNA: TGTGCCAGCACGGGCAGCACCTACGAGCAGTACGTC.

A single count supports this clone. The chain uses TRBV5-6 and TRBJ2-7; the match to TRBD1 covers 8 bases. Germline V gives CDR1 SGHDT, CDR2 YYEEEE. Trimming cost V 6 bases and J 6 bases; bases outside gene matches: 5. This CDR3 contains 12 residues. CDR3 nucleotide sequence: TGTGCCAGCAACACGGACAGGGTCGAGCAGTACTTC. Translation: CASNTDRVEQYF.

The V and J genes are TRBV28 and TRBJ2-1, with 7 positions matching TRBD1. The CDR3 totals 15 residues. CDR1 is MDHEN and CDR2 is SYDVKM in the germline V gene. V lost 3 bases to trimming and J lost 5 bases; unmatched junction nucleotides: 7. The CDR3 region is CASSLGQTPNNEQFF. CDR3 coding DNA: TGTGCCAGCAGTTTGGGACAGACACCGAACAATGAGCAGTTCTTC. Full variable domain (rest looked up from reference TRBV28 and TRBJ2-1): DVKVTQSSRYLVKRTGEKVFLECVQDMDHENMFWYRQDPGLGLRLIYFSYDVKMKEKGDIPEGYSVSREKKERFSLILESASTNQTSMYLCASSLGQTPNNEQFFGPGTRLTVL.

The rearrangement uses TRBV5-5 and TRBJ2-5, with TRBD2 matching over 7 bases. Per germline, CDR1 SGHKS and CDR2 YYEKEE (reference sequence). Losses at the gene ends were 4 bases for V and 6 bases for J; bases not matched to a gene: 9. This CDR3 contains 14 residues. This chain's CDR3 is CASSLDPSGKTQYF. As DNA, the CDR3 is TGTGCCAGCAGCCTAGATCCTAGCGGAAAGACCCAGTACTTC.

The J gene is TRBJ1-1, the V gene TRBV5-1; D is ambiguous. Germline V gene data show CDR1 as SGHRS and CDR2 as YFSETQ. The ends were cut back, 2 bases at V and 0 bases at J, with 8 bases in the middle. The CDR3 runs 14 residues. DNA of the CDR3: TGCGCCAGCAGCTTAAACACGATGAACACTGAAGCTTTCTTT. It yields the protein CASSLNTMNTEAFF.

V and J are TRBV27 and TRBJ1-2; 8 nucleotides align to TRBD1. The CDR3 runs 15 residues. CDR1 is MNHEY, CDR2 SMNVEV, per germline (reference sequence). The V gene end was trimmed by 8 bases and the J gene end by 3 bases; junction bases not matched to a gene: 11. CDR3 amino acids: CASGGVQGEYYGYTF. The CDR3 DNA follows: TGTGCCAGCGGGGGGGTACAGGGGGAATACTATGGCTACACCTTC.

The chain combines TRBV19 with TRBJ2-2; perhaps TRBD1 as D (6 bases). The ends were cut back, 10 bases at V and 6 bases at J, with 21 bases in the middle. Germline-derived CDR1 and CDR2 are LNHDA and SQIVND (reference sequence). The CDR3 covers 15 residues. The CDR3 here is CATRQESLASGELFF. The CDR3 DNA is TGTGCCACCCGACAGGAATCTCTTGCATCCGGGGAGCTGTTTTTT.